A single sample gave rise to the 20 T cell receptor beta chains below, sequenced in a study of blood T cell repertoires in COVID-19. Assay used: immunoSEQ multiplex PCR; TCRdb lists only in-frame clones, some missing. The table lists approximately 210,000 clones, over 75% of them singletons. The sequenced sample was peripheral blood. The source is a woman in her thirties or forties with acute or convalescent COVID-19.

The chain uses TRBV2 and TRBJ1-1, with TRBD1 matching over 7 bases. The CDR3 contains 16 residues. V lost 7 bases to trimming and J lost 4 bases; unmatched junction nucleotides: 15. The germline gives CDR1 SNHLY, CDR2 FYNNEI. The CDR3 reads CASIRFRGQGSTEAFF. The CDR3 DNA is TGTGCCAGCATACGTTTTAGGGGGCAGGGTTCCACTGAAGCTTTCTTT.

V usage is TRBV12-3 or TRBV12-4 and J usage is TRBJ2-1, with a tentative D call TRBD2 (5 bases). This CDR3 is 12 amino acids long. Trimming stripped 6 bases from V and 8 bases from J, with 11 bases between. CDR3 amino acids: CASSRTWDEQFF. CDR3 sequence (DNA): TGTGCCAGCAGCAGGACTTGGGATGAGCAGTTCTTC.

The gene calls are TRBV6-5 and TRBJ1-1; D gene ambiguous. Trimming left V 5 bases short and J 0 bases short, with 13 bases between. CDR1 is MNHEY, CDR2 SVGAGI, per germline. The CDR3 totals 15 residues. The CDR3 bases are TGTGCCAGCAGTCCTAACTCGCTCATGAACACTGAAGCTTTCTTT. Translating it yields CASSPNSLMNTEAFF.

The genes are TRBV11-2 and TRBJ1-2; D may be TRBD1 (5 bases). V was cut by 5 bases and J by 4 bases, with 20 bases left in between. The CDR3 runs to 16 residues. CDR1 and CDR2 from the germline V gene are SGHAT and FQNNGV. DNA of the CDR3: TGTGCCAGCAGCCCGCGCCAGGGCCTAGGGGTCTATGGCTACACCTTC. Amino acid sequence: CASSPRQGLGVYGYTF.

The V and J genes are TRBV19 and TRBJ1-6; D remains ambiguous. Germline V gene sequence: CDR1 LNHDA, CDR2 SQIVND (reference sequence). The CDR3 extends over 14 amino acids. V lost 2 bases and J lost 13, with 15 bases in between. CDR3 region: CASSIRGRGSPLHF. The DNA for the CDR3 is TGTGCCAGTAGTATACGAGGGAGAGGATCGCCCCTCCACTTT.

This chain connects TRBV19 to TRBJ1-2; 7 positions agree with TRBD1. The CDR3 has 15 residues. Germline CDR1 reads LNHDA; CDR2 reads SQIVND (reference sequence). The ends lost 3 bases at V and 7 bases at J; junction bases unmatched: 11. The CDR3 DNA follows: TGTGCCAGTAGTATCCAAGGGGGCGGGTCGAGTGGCTACACCTTC. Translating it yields CASSIQGGGSSGYTF.

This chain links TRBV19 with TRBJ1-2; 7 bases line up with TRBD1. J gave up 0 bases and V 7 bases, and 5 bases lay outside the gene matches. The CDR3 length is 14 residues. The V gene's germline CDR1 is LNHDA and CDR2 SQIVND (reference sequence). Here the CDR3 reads CASTAGTANYGYTF. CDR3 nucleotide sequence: TGTGCCAGTACCGCCGGGACAGCTAACTATGGCTACACCTTC. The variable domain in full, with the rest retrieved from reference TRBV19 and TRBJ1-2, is DGGITQSPKYLFRKEGQNVTLSCEQNLNHDAMYWYRQDPGQGLRLIYYSQIVNDFQKGDIAEGYSVSREKKESFPLTVTSAQKNPTAFYLCASTAGTANYGYTFGSGTRLTVV.

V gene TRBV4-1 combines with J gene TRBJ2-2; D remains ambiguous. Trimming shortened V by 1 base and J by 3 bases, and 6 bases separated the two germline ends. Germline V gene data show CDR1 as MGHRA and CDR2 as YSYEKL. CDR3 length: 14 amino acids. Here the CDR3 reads CASSQVSYTGELFF. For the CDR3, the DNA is TGCGCCAGCAGCCAAGTTTCCTACACCGGGGAGCTGTTTTTT.

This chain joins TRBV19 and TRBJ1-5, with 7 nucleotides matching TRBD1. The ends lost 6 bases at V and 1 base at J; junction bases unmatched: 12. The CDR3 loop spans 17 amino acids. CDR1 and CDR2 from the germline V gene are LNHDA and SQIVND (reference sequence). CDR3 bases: TGTGCCAGTAGGCTACAGGAGGGGGCATCGAGCAATCAGCCCCAGCATTTT. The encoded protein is CASRLQEGASSNQPQHF.

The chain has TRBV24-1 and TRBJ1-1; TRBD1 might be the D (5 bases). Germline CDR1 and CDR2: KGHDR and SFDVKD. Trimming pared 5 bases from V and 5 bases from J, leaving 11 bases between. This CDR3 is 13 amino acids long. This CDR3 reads CATSAWGRTEAFF. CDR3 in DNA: TGTGCCACCAGTGCGTGGGGGAGGACTGAAGCTTTCTTT.

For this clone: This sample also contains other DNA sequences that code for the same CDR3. CDR3 in amino acids: CASSPGRGNQPQHF. In nucleotides, the CDR3 is TGTGCCAGCTCACCAGGGCGAGGCAATCAGCCCCAGCATTTT. The rearrangement links TRBV18 to TRBJ1-5; no definite D call. V was trimmed by 2 bases and J by 2 bases, leaving 7 bases between them. CDR3 length: 14 residues. Germline V gene data show CDR1 as KGHSH and CDR2 as LQKENI.

Here the CDR3 DNA reads TGTGCCCGGGGGGGAAGGAATGGAAACACCATATATTTT. Encoded protein: CARGGRNGNTIYF. This chain connects TRBV30 to TRBJ1-3, with TRBD1 as a possible D gene (5 bases). Germline V gene data show CDR1 as GTSNPN and CDR2 as SVGIG (reference sequence). The V and J ends lost 8 bases and 3 bases respectively, with 14 bases between them. This CDR3 contains 13 residues.

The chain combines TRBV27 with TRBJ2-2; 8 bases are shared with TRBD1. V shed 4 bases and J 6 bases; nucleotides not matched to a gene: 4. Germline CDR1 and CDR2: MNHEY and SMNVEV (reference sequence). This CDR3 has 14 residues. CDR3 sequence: CASSWYRGAGELFF. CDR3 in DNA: TGTGCCAGCAGTTGGTACAGGGGGGCCGGGGAGCTGTTTTTT.

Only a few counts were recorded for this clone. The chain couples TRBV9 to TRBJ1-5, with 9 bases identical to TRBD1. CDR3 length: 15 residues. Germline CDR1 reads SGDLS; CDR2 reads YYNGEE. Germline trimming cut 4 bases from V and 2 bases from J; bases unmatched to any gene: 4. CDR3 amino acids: CASSKGQGGNQPQHF. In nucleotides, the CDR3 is TGTGCCAGCAGCAAGGGACAGGGAGGCAATCAGCCCCAGCATTTT.

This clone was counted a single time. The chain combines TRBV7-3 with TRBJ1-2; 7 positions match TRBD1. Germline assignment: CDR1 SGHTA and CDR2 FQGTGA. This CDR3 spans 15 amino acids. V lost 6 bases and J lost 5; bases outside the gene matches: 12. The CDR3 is CASSQISGQSYGYTF. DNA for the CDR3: TGTGCCAGCAGTCAAATATCGGGACAGTCTTATGGCTACACCTTC.

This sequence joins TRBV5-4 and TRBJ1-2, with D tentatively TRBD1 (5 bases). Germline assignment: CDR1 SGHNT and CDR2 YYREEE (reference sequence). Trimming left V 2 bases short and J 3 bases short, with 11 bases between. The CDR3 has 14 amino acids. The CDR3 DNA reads TGTGCCAGCAGCTTTCAGGGCAGGGACTATGGCTACACCTTC. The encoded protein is CASSFQGRDYGYTF.

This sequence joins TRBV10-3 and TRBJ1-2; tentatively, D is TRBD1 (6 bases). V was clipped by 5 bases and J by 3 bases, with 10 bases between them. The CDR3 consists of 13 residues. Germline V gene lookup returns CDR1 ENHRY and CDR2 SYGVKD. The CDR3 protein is CAISSGGDYGYTF. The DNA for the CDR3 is TGTGCCATCAGTTCTGGGGGCGACTATGGCTACACCTTC.

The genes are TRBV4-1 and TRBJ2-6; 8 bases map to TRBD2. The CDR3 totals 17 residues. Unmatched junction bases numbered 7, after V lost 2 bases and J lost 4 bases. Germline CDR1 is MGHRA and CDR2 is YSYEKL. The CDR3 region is CASSQHREGAGANVLTF. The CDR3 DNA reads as TGCGCCAGCAGCCAACATCGGGAGGGTGCCGGGGCCAACGTCCTGACTTTC.

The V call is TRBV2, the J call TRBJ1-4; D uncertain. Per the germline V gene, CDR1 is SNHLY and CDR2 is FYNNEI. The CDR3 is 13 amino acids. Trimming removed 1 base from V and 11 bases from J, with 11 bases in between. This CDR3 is CASSEEYSWKLFF. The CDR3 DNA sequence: TGTGCCAGCAGTGAAGAGTACAGTTGGAAACTGTTTTTT.

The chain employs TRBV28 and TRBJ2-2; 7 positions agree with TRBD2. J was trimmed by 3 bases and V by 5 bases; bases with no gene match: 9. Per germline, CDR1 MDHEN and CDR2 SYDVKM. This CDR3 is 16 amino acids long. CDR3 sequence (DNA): TGTGCCAGCAGTCTAGGCAGCGGGGAATACACCGGGGAGCTGTTTTTT. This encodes CASSLGSGEYTGELFF.